This TCR beta chain originates from a study of OX40 agonist ivuxolimab in advanced cancers. Study summary: Recorded diagnoses for dose-escalation patients were hepatocellular carcinoma, melanoma, renal cell or head and neck cancer. Partial responses occurred in three patients (one hepatocellular carcinoma, two cutaneous melanoma).

CDR1 is SGHRS and CDR2 is YFSETQ in the germline V gene. This CDR3 comprises 15 residues. V was shortened by 2 bases and J by 5 bases, with 11 bases between the two germline ends. Some clones are missing from TCRdb's copy, which holds only in-frame ones; the method was immunoSEQ multiplex PCR. The repertoire holds some 80,000 clones, with approximately 84% as singletons. The study's findings and limits: Nonresponders, in some cases, also had low normalized T-cell clonal expansion.

Concerning this clone itself: Its antigen is unidentified.

Here the sequenced sample was CD4+ or CD8+ T cells sorted from blood, taken in a trial of the OX40 agonist ivuxolimab. The chain joins TRBV5-1 to TRBJ1-6, with no clear D. This receptor was obtained from an adult with an advanced solid tumor such as melanoma, head and neck, liver or kidney cancer. CDR3 region: CASSLTAANNSPLHF. The CDR3 nucleotides are TGCGCCAGCAGCTTAACGGCAGCGAATAATTCACCCCTCCACTTT.